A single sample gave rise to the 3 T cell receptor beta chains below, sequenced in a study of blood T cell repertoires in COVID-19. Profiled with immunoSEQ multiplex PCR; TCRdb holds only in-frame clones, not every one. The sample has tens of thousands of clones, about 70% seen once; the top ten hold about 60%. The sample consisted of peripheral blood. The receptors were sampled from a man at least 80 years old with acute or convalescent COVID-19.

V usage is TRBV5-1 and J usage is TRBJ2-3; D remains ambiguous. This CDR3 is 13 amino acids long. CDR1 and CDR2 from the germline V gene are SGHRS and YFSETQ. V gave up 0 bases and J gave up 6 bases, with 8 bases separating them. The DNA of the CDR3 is TGCGCCAGCAGCTTGGCTTACGGTGATACGCAGTATTTT. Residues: CASSLAYGDTQYF.

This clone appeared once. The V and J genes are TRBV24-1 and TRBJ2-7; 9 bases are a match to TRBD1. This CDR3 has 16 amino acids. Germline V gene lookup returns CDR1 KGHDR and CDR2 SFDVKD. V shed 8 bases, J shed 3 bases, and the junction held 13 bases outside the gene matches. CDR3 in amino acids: CATNLRAGTGIYEQYF. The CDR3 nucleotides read TGTGCCACCAACTTGAGAGCCGGGACAGGGATCTACGAGCAGTACTTC.

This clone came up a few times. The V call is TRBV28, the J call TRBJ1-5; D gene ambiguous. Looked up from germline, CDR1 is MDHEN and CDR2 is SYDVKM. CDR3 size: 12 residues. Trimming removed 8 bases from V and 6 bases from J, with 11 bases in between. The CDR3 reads CASGRRPQPQHF. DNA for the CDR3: TGTGCCAGCGGGAGAAGACCTCAGCCCCAGCATTTT.